The 17 T cell receptor beta chains presented below share a single source sample, sequenced in a study of spatial heterogeneity in lung cancer. Time point denoted: sample taken at primary tumor resection. No cell sorting; template was whole RNA from tumor, lung tissue or PBMC. From the 5' RACE reads, TCRdb called clonotypes with MiXCR, one entry per CDR3 protein. The table has tens of thousands of distinct CDR3 sequences, more than 10% seen once; the top ten hold over 40%. The sample was PBMCs, taken at surgery. These TCRs come from a male donor with early-stage non-small cell lung cancer.

V gene TRBV11-2 combines with J gene TRBJ2-1; possibly TRBD1 or TRBD2 for D (5 bases each). Trimming stripped 0 bases from V and 5 bases from J, with 11 bases between. The germline CDR1 and CDR2 sequences are SGHAT and FQNNGV. The CDR3 consists of 15 residues. The CDR3 sequence: CASSLEGVRDNEQFF. In DNA form, the CDR3 reads TGTGCCAGCAGCTTAGAGGGGGTTAGGGACAATGAGCAGTTCTTC.

This clonotype showed up many times. This chain links TRBV28 with TRBJ2-3; no definite D call. Germline V gene sequence: CDR1 MDHEN, CDR2 SYDVKM. The CDR3 has 16 residues. V was clipped by 3 bases and J by 0 bases, with 13 bases between them. The CDR3 DNA reads TGTGCCAGCAGTTTTCTCGGCGGAGCTAGCACAGATACGCAGTATTTT. Its protein is CASSFLGGASTDTQYF.

This clonotype was observed a handful of times. This rearrangement joins TRBV5-1 to TRBJ2-3; 7 bases are a match to TRBD2. V dropped 1 base and J dropped 4; count of bases not matched to a gene: 9. CDR1 is SGHRS, CDR2 YFSETQ, per germline. The CDR3 is 16 amino acids. CDR3 DNA: TGCGCCAGCAGCTTGTTCTCGGGGGGACGCGCAGATACGCAGTATTTT. Protein sequence: CASSLFSGGRADTQYF.

The table lists this clonotype with a few counts. The chain couples TRBV7-2 to TRBJ1-1, with D uncertain. This CDR3 contains 11 residues. Germline V CDR1 and CDR2: SGHTA, FQGNSA. Deletions cut 5 bases from V and 7 bases from J, with 8 bases between. Here the CDR3 reads CASSQVNEAFF. CDR3 nucleotide sequence: TGTGCCAGCAGCCAAGTGAATGAAGCTTTCTTT.

In this sample, this clonotype turned up a few times. This chain joins TRBV15 and TRBJ2-7; possible D gene TRBD1, 6 bases. The germline V gene encodes CDR1 LNHNV and CDR2 YYDKDF (reference sequence). V shed 0 bases and J shed 4 bases, with 10 bases lying between them. The CDR3 totals 14 residues. In DNA form, the CDR3 reads TGTGCCACCAGCAGAGATCGAGGGGGTTACGAGCAGTACTTC. Its protein product is CATSRDRGGYEQYF.

The chain has TRBV7-6 and TRBJ2-1; 9 bases match TRBD1. There are 16 residues in the CDR3. From germline, CDR1 is SGHVS and CDR2 FNYEAQ. V was clipped by 5 bases and J by 7 bases; unmatched bases: 12. The DNA of the CDR3 is TGTGCCAGCAGCAGTCCTCTAGGACAGGGGATTAATGAGCAGTTCTTC. Translating it yields CASSSPLGQGINEQFF.

For the CDR3, the DNA is TGTGCCAGCAGTTCGCGCGGGGGGCGCACAGATACGCAGTATTTT. This codes for CASSSRGGRTDTQYF. The chain recombines TRBV28 with TRBJ2-3; the match to TRBD2 covers 8 bases. The germline CDR1 and CDR2 sequences are MDHEN and SYDVKM. CDR3 size: 15 residues. Trimming took 4 bases from V and 1 from J; bases not matched to a gene: 4.

This clonotype was recorded at least ten times. The chain combines TRBV13 with TRBJ2-3, with D possibly being TRBD1 (5 bases). V was clipped by 4 bases and J by 4 bases, with 12 bases between them. The germline CDR1 and CDR2 sequences are PRHDT and FYEKMQ (reference sequence). This CDR3 has 14 amino acids. The CDR3 loop is CASSSRQGSDTQYF. The CDR3 DNA sequence: TGTGCCAGCAGCTCGAGGCAGGGTTCAGATACGCAGTATTTT.

This clonotype was counted between two and nine times. The chain recombines TRBV29-1 with TRBJ1-2, with D tentatively TRBD1 (6 bases). The germline gives CDR1 SQVTM, CDR2 ANQGSEA. This CDR3 region has 13 residues. Trimming stripped 7 bases from V and 6 bases from J, with 18 bases between. CDR3 sequence reads: CSAKSGTSHGYTF. In DNA, the CDR3 is TGCAGCGCCAAATCCGGGACAAGTCATGGCTACACCTTC. The full variable domain, rest sourced from reference TRBV29-1 and TRBJ1-2, is SAVISQKPSRDICQRGTSLTIQCQVDSQVTMMFWYRQQPGQSLTLIATANQGSEATYESGFVIDKFPISRPNLTFSTLTVSNMSPEDSSIYLCSAKSGTSHGYTFGSGTRLTVV.

The CDR3 region is CAISGPRADTQYF. The CDR3 DNA reads as TGTGCCATCAGTGGCCCGAGAGCAGATACGCAGTATTTT. V usage is TRBV10-3 and J usage is TRBJ2-3; D is ambiguous. Per the germline V gene, CDR1 is ENHRY and CDR2 is SYGVKD. This CDR3 region has 13 residues. V lost 4 bases to trimming and J lost 4 bases, with 9 bases between them.

This clonotype came up many times. V and J are TRBV7-2 and TRBJ1-4; TRBD1 might be the D (5 bases). The germline CDR1 and CDR2 sequences are SGHTA and FQGNSA. The CDR3 is made up of 15 amino acids. Trimming removed 5 bases at V and 0 bases at J, with 10 bases between. The CDR3 DNA sequence: TGTGCCAGCAGCCGGGGACCGGCAACTAATGAAAAACTGTTTTTT. Residues: CASSRGPATNEKLFF.

The chain joins TRBV7-2 to TRBJ1-1, with D possibly being TRBD1 (6 bases). The CDR3 runs to 15 residues. Germline V CDR1 and CDR2: SGHTA, FQGNSA. V lost 2 bases and J 5 bases, leaving 15 bases between the germline ends. The CDR3 bases are TGTGCCAGCAGCTTATCGACGGGGGCGTGGACTGAAGCTTTCTTT. It is translated as CASSLSTGAWTEAFF.

This clonotype has more than one count but fewer than ten. The genes are TRBV29-1 and TRBJ1-6; the D gene is possibly TRBD1 (6 bases). The CDR3 totals 14 residues. CDR1 is SQVTM, CDR2 ANQGSEA, per germline. CDR3 in DNA: TGCAGATTTGCCCGGGGGGACAAAAATTCACCCCTCCACTTT. As protein: CRFARGDKNSPLHF.

This clonotype was picked up a small number of times. This rearrangement joins TRBV3-1 to TRBJ2-1; perhaps TRBD1 as D (5 bases). The germline gives CDR1 LGHDT, CDR2 YNNKEL (reference sequence). V lost 4 bases and J 0 bases, leaving 13 bases between the germline ends. The CDR3 sequence is 16 residues long. Written as DNA, the CDR3 is TGTGCCAGCAGCCCCCATAGGGGCCGCTCCTACAATGAGCAGTTCTTC. Its protein is CASSPHRGRSYNEQFF.

This clonotype has just one count. The rearrangement joins TRBV7-2 to TRBJ2-3, with D perhaps matching TRBD2 (7 bases). Germline CDR1 and CDR2: SGHTA and FQGNSA. Trimming pared 4 bases from V and 1 base from J, leaving 12 bases between. The CDR3 length is 15 residues. CDR3 amino acids: CASSSGGGRTDTQYF. As DNA, the CDR3 is TGTGCCAGCAGCTCGGGCGGGGGCCGCACAGATACGCAGTATTTT.

This clonotype was detected only a few times. The gene calls are TRBV24-1 and TRBJ1-2; D is perhaps TRBD1 (6 bases). Trimming took 3 bases from V and 4 from J, leaving 17 bases between them. The CDR3 contains 16 residues. Germline loops: CDR1 KGHDR, CDR2 SFDVKD. CDR3 DNA: TGTGCCACCAGTGATCCTGCGGGAACAGGGCTCTATGGCTACACCTTC. Its protein product is CATSDPAGTGLYGYTF.

Only a few counts were recorded for this clonotype. V is TRBV7-3 and J is TRBJ2-2, with D unclear. The CDR3 covers 13 residues. In germline, CDR1 is SGHTA, CDR2 FQGTGA. V gave up 2 bases and J gave up 6 bases, with 7 bases separating them. The CDR3 coding sequence is TGTGCCAGCAGCTTAGAGGTGTCCGGGGAGCTGTTTTTT. It is translated as CASSLEVSGELFF.